Shown below are 4 T cell receptor beta chains from a single sample sequenced in a study of shared clonotypes between healthy human individuals. This table comes from immunoSEQ multiplex PCR, and its TCRdb copy is limited to in-frame clones, with some not included. The sample includes approximately 1.5 million clones, less than 99% of them seen just once. Input material: naive CD4+ T cells sorted from blood. The subset here: CD45RA+ positively selected. The source of these receptors is a young man in good health.

This clone was seen only once. The V call is TRBV7-2, the J call TRBJ1-1, with D maybe TRBD1 (5 bases). The CDR3 is made up of 13 amino acids. The V end lost 5 bases, the J end lost 5 bases, and 12 bases lay between the germline ends. The germline CDR1 and CDR2 sequences are SGHTA and FQGNSA. CDR3 loop: CASSLPGGTEAFF. DNA for the CDR3: TGTGCCAGCAGCCTCCCGGGGGGGACTGAAGCTTTCTTT.

The chain uses TRBV2 and TRBJ2-7, with no clear D. Per germline, CDR1 SNHLY and CDR2 FYNNEI. Deletions cut 3 bases from V and 2 bases from J, with 8 bases between. This CDR3 has 13 amino acids. This CDR3 is CASSESSTYEQYF. DNA for the CDR3: TGTGCCAGCAGTGAGTCCAGCACCTACGAGCAGTACTTC.

The chain carries TRBV5-4 and TRBJ2-1, with 7 nucleotides matching TRBD1. This CDR3 is built from 16 residues. The J segment lost 4 bases and the V segment lost 5 bases, leaving 12 bases of the junction unmatched. Germline V CDR1 and CDR2: SGHNT, YYREEE (reference sequence). CDR3 protein: CASSSPKGAIYNEQFF. The CDR3 region has the DNA TGTGCCAGCAGTTCCCCGAAGGGGGCGATATACAATGAGCAGTTCTTC.

This clone was detected once. This sequence joins TRBV2 and TRBJ1-1, with D possibly being TRBD1 (5 bases). Germline V gene lookup returns CDR1 SNHLY and CDR2 FYNNEI. There are 14 residues in the CDR3. V shed 7 bases and J shed 1 base, with 13 bases lying between them. CDR3 loop: CASILGTPNTEAFF. As DNA, the CDR3 is TGTGCCAGCATCCTCGGGACGCCGAACACTGAAGCTTTCTTT.